This T cell receptor beta chain was sequenced in a study of T cell responses to AZD1222 COVID-19 vaccine (dated by TCRdb to about 2021). General notes on the study: TCR sequencing was performed for about 250 trial participants, of whom 207 were given two doses of AZD1222 and 26 were given two doses of MenACWY control vaccine. Trial participants were enrolled by age into subgroups of 18-55, 56-69 and 70-plus years, and around 150, 28 and 57 TCR-sequenced participants, respectively, were included in these subgroups. Findings and caveats that apply to the study as a whole: Conclusions about previously exposed vaccinees were limited because only six AZD1222 recipients were SARS-CoV-2 seropositive at baseline. Vaccine-associated CD4 TCRs spanned the whole spike protein, with dominant responses in regions 160-218 and 743-854. Participants were mostly white British, with more females than males. The authors suggested clonal diversity may have been underestimated. No day 14 peak-response samples were available, so repertoires were characterized only after the peak T cell response. Nearly half of unique spike-specific TCRs reportedly recognized epitopes outside regions mutated in the B.1.351 and B.1.1.7 variants. After two AZD1222 doses, both the breadth and the depth of spike-specific TCRs were significantly higher than at day 0 and than in MenACWY recipients. The 56-69-year group was small, and its depth increase did not reach significance, likely because of low power.

The CDR3 regions of human TCRbeta chains were subjected to immunosequencing. The authors processed their data as follows. Repertoire TCRs were matched against a reference library of SARS-CoV-2-specific TCRs generated with the MIRA antigen-specificity platform. Breadth meant the fraction of unique TCRs that were SARS-CoV-2-associated, whereas depth meant the fraction of total T cells that were SARS-CoV-2-associated. Using the MIRA data, every spike-specific TCR was mapped to the spike region that the TCR reacted to and assigned to either a CD4 or a CD8 class. Log10-transformed breadth and depth values were compared by one-way ANOVA with Sidak's multiple comparisons tests. TCRdb took over this immuneACCESS table, retaining in-frame rearrangements with V and J assigned. Such tables are incomplete; in checked studies, under half of the missing clones stem from an unresolved V gene, and the remainder is unexplained. V, J and clone size derive from that table, while D and trimming were established from the DNA sequence. The sample data list approximately 140,000 clones, and roughly 92% of these were observed just once. Of the sample, 1% to 1.3% falls within the top ten clones.

CDR1 and CDR2 are read off the germline V gene as KGHSH and LQKENI. Trimming removed 2 bases from V and 4 bases from J, leaving 11 bases between the germline ends. The CDR3 sequence holds 14 residues, the cysteine and phenylalanine included. The CDR3 DNA has 42 bases and is translated from base 1. Notes on this clone: Its antigen is not yet known. No quality values exist for individual bases; no much larger clone is one base distant.

The time point label of this sample denotes: about 28 days (+/-7) after the second vaccine dose. AZD1222 recipients whose second dose came at about 4 weeks and those whose second dose came at about 12 weeks were combined into one group, since spike-specific TCR depth and breadth did not differ between the two schedules. Vaccinee samples came from UK trials COV001 and COV002, including a single-blind randomized controlled phase 2/3 trial of AZD1222 (ChAdOx1 nCoV-19) in healthy adults. Trial participant PBMC samples were collected at day 0 and day 28 after the second dose for TCRbeta chain sequencing.

The TCR was taken from an adult who received the AZD1222 COVID-19 vaccine. Recombination connected TRBV18 to TRBJ1-1; D gene: possibly TRBD1, on 5 matching bases. This specimen consisted of peripheral blood, obtained 28 days after the second AZD1222 dose. In nucleotides, the sequence is TGTGCCAGCTCACCAGAGGCAGGGAGCACTGAAGCTTTCTTT. It codes for CASSPEAGSTEAFF. The full variable domain, completed from the reference TRBV18 and TRBJ1-1 proteins outside the CDR3, reads NAGVMQNPRHLVRRRGQEARLRCSPMKGHSHVYWYRQLPEEGLKFMVYLQKENIIDESGMPKERFSAEFPKEGPSILRIQQVVRGDSAAYFCASSPEAGSTEAFFGQGTRLTVV.